Below, 17 T cell receptor beta chains from the same sample are listed, as sequenced in a study of cytomegalovirus exposure and HLA in healthy donors. Researchers ran the PCR with 60 Vbeta and 13 Jbeta primers. The method was immunoSEQ multiplex PCR; TCRdb's version includes in-frame clones alone and lacks a portion of them. The table includes over 150,000 clones, around three quarters detected once. Sequencing was done on a sample of PBMCs. The receptors originated from a woman aged 18-29 years in good health and CMV-seronegative.

There are a few counts of this clone. The genes are TRBV10-1 and TRBJ1-1; D perhaps matches TRBD1 (5 bases). The CDR3 consists of 14 residues. CDR1 is WNHNN and CDR2 is SYGVQD in the germline V gene (reference sequence). V lost 3 bases, J lost 4 bases, and 12 bases lay in between. The CDR3 DNA reads TGCGCCAGCAGTGACTCGGGGGGAGGCACTGAAGCTTTCTTT. Protein sequence: CASSDSGGGTEAFF.

V and J are TRBV9 and TRBJ2-3; the match to TRBD2 covers 12 bases. Germline CDR1 is SGDLS and CDR2 is YYNGEE. Trimming took 3 bases from V and 2 from J; bases not matched to a gene: 10. This CDR3 spans 18 amino acids. The DNA of the CDR3 is TGTGCCAGCAGCGCCCCTAGCGGGGGGGCCAGCAACACAGATACGCAGTATTTT. Its protein is CASSAPSGGASNTDTQYF.

This sequence joins TRBV6-1 and TRBJ2-1, with 8 bases that match TRBD1. The CDR3 totals 12 residues. CDR1 and CDR2 from the germline V gene are MNHNS and SASEGT. V lost 6 bases and J lost 8; bases outside the gene matches: 3. The CDR3 region is CASRTGAHEQFF. The CDR3 bases are TGTGCCAGCAGGACAGGGGCTCATGAGCAGTTCTTC.

This clone was counted between two and nine times. CDR3 coding DNA: TGTGCCAGCAGCCAGATTGACAGGGATGCCGGGGAGCTGTTTTTT. It encodes CASSQIDRDAGELFF. V usage is TRBV4-2 and J usage is TRBJ2-2, with 7 positions matching TRBD1. The CDR3 length is 15 residues. Per germline, CDR1 LGHNA and CDR2 YNFKEQ. The V gene end was trimmed by 3 bases and the J gene end by 6 bases; junction bases not matched to a gene: 7.

The chain employs TRBV30 and TRBJ1-5; 7 positions match TRBD1. V was clipped by 3 bases and J by 0 bases; unmatched bases: 8. CDR3 length: 16 amino acids. In germline, CDR1 is GTSNPN, CDR2 SVGIG (reference sequence). DNA for the CDR3: TGTGCCTGGAGCGCACTGGGACAGCTTAGCAATCAGCCCCAGCATTTT. As protein: CAWSALGQLSNQPQHF.

This clone was recorded a few times. The chain has TRBV4-3 and TRBJ2-1, with a possible D match to TRBD1 (5 bases). The CDR3 sequence is 15 residues long. The germline V gene has CDR1 LGHNA and CDR2 YSLEER. With 0 bases removed from V and 7 bases from J, the gap between germline ends came to 13 bases. CDR3: CASSQDTQGVNEQFF. Written as DNA, the CDR3 is TGCGCCAGCAGCCAAGATACACAAGGGGTAAATGAGCAGTTCTTC.

V and J are TRBV5-1 and TRBJ1-5; D not resolved. Germline loops: CDR1 SGHRS, CDR2 YFSETQ. Trimming left V 4 bases short and J 0 bases short, with 5 bases between. The CDR3 totals 13 residues. The CDR3 spells CASSRDSNQPQHF. The CDR3 DNA follows: TGCGCCAGCAGCCGAGATAGCAATCAGCCCCAGCATTTT.

As for this clone: At one of its ends the junction is not consistent with the germline gene, which may arise from a read error. The chain links TRBV6-6 to TRBJ1-6; TRBD1 might be the D (6 bases). This CDR3 is built from 14 residues. The V gene's germline CDR1 is MNHNY and CDR2 SVGAGI (reference sequence). The CDR3 loop is CASSLSGQQLIRRF. Here the CDR3 DNA reads TGTGCCAGCAGCTTATCCGGACAGCAGCTCATCCGTCGCTTT.

The sample holds one count of this clone. The chain carries TRBV6-1 and TRBJ2-1; TRBD1 might be the D (7 bases). This CDR3 has 11 amino acids. V shed 2 bases and J shed 12 bases, with 8 bases lying between them. The germline gives CDR1 MNHNS, CDR2 SASEGT. The CDR3 here is CASSEQGGQFF. CDR3 DNA sequence: TGTGCCAGCAGTGAACAGGGGGGGCAGTTCTTC.

This chain joins TRBV19 and TRBJ2-7, with a weak D call TRBD1 (6 bases). Germline loops: CDR1 LNHDA, CDR2 SQIVND (reference sequence). The CDR3 covers 14 residues. The V end lost 3 bases, the J end lost 2 bases, and 11 bases lay between the germline ends. CDR3 residues: CASSMKTGPYEQYF. The CDR3, as DNA: TGTGCCAGTAGTATGAAGACAGGTCCCTACGAGCAGTACTTC.

The chain employs TRBV10-3 and TRBJ2-7; 8 nucleotides match TRBD1. Germline CDR1 and CDR2: ENHRY and SYGVKD. The CDR3 is made up of 11 amino acids. Trimming cost V 3 bases and J 12 bases; bases outside gene matches: 4. CDR3 residues: CAISDQGASYF. The CDR3 DNA sequence: TGTGCCATCAGTGATCAGGGGGCTTCGTACTTC.

The gene calls are TRBV15 and TRBJ2-7; a weak D match, TRBD1 (6 bases). Trimming took off 1 base at V and 5 bases at J, with 15 bases between the two ends. This CDR3 has 15 amino acids. Germline loops: CDR1 LNHNV, CDR2 YYDKDF (reference sequence). Here the CDR3 DNA reads TGTGCCACCAGCAGAGGAATGGCCAGGGGCCACGAGCAGTACTTC. It is translated as CATSRGMARGHEQYF.

J is TRBJ1-4 and V is TRBV4-3; D is possibly TRBD1 (6 bases). The CDR3 consists of 16 residues. Germline V gene sequence: CDR1 LGHNA, CDR2 YSLEER. V was clipped by 3 bases and J by 8 bases, with 19 bases between them. The DNA for the CDR3 is TGCGCCAGCAGCCACGAAACAGGGCGCCTGGGAGAAAAACTGTTTTTT. This gives the protein CASSHETGRLGEKLFF.

The J gene is TRBJ1-5, the V gene TRBV2, with 9 nucleotides matching TRBD1. CDR3 length equals 15 residues. The germline gives CDR1 SNHLY, CDR2 FYNNEI. V lost 7 bases, J lost 0 bases, and 4 bases stayed unmatched. CDR3 sequence: CASMGQGYSNQPQHF. CDR3 in DNA: TGTGCCAGCATGGGACAGGGTTATAGCAATCAGCCCCAGCATTTT.

This clone was counted between two and nine times. The rearrangement uses TRBV4-1 and TRBJ1-4; 8 bases are a match to TRBD1. The J segment lost 4 bases and the V segment lost 2 bases, leaving 9 bases of the junction unmatched. Germline V gives CDR1 MGHRA, CDR2 YSYEKL. CDR3 length: 17 residues. The CDR3 region has the DNA TGCGCCAGCAGCCAAAGCAGGGGGCGCGGGAATAATGAAAAACTGTTTTTT. Protein: CASSQSRGRGNNEKLFF.

The rearrangement joins TRBV23-1 to TRBJ1-5, with D unresolved. TRBV23-1 is classed as an ORF, of uncertain function. Trimming removed 10 bases at V and 11 bases at J, with 27 bases between. This CDR3 spans 15 amino acids. The CDR3 DNA is TGCGCCACCCCTCCACCCGACCGGGAACCGAAGGCCCAGCATTTT. Translation: CATPPPDREPKAQHF.

The rearrangement uses TRBV18 and TRBJ1-6; TRBD1 matches 11 bases. The CDR3 sequence is 15 residues long. J was trimmed by 9 bases and V by 5 bases; bases with no gene match: 6. Per germline, CDR1 KGHSH and CDR2 LQKENI. CDR3 coding DNA: TGTGCCAGCTCAACAGGACAGGGGGCTAGTTCACCCCTCCACTTT. Translated, it gives CASSTGQGASSPLHF.